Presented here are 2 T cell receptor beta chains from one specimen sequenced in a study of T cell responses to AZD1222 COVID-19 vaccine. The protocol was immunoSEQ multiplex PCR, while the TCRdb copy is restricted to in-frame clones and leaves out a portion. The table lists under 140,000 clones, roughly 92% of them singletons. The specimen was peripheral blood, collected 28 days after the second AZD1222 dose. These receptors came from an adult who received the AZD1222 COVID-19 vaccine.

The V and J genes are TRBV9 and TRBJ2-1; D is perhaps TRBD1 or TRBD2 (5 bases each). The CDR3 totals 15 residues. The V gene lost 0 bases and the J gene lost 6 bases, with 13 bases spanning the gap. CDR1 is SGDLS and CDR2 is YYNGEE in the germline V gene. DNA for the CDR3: TGTGCCAGCAGCGTAGTGGAAGGGGCGGGCAATGAGCAGTTCTTC. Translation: CASSVVEGAGNEQFF. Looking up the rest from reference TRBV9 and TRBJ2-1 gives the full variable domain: DSGVTQTPKHLITATGQRVTLRCSPRSGDLSVYWYQQSLDQGLQFLIQYYNGEERAKGNILERFSAQQFPDLHSELNLSSLELGDSALYFCASSVVEGAGNEQFFGPGTRLTVL.

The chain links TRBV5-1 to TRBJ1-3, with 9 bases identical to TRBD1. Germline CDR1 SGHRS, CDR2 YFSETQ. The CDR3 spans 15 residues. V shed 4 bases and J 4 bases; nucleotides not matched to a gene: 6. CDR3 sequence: CASSPTGGDGNTIYF. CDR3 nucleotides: TGCGCCAGCAGCCCGACAGGGGGGGACGGAAACACCATATATTTT.